The entry that follows covers one TCR beta chain sequence. This may be a read error, as it is one base from a much larger clone. This entry is derived from a study of blood T cells in healthy people across ages. Germline CDR1 is SEHNR and CDR2 is FQNEAQ (reference sequence). The CDR3 is 13 residues long. A second about 7 to 11 cycle PCR used barcoded and J-beta primers. Each CDR3 protein is one row after TCRdb ran MiXCR on the 5' RACE reads. This sample has around 2 million distinct CDR3 sequences, with roughly 43% found just once. This sequence joins TRBV7-9 and TRBJ1-1, with no clear D. The sequencing sample was made of blood. The clonotype was recovered from a human donor in good health. Written as DNA, the CDR3 is TGTACCAGCAGCTTAGTGGCTTCCAGCGAAGCTTTCTTT. It specifies CTSSLVASSEAFF. Based on the CDR3 plus reference TRBV7-9 and TRBJ1-1, the full variable domain is DTGVSQNPRHKITKRGQNVTFRCDPISEHNRLYWYRQTLGQGPEFLTYFQNEAQLEKSRLLSDRFSAERPKGSFSTLEIQRTEQGDSAMYLCTSSLVASSEAFFGQGTRLTVV.